This is a list of T cell receptor beta chains from one sample in a study of CD8+CD57+ T cells in acquired aplastic anemia. TCRdb re-analysed the reads in MiXCR, keeping a single row per CDR3 protein. The table has some 82,000 distinct CDR3 sequences, about half seen once. The specimen sequenced was sorted CD4+, CD8+, or CD8+CD57+ T cells (not recorded which) from PBMCs. These receptors all stem from a human donor in good health, serving as a control. The conserved cysteine and the conserved F or W are not part of the CDR3 here. A D gene is named only where the DNA matches it firmly.

TRBJ2-1 | TRBV19 | TRBD2 | ASSAGTSRDLTNEQF
TRBJ1-4 | TRBV4-1 | NA | ASSHSPGLGNEKLF
TRBJ1-3 | TRBV9 | TRBD1 | ASSVGSCASGQDSGNTIY
TRBJ2-7 | TRBV24-1 | NA | ATSLAGSYEQY
TRBJ2-1 | TRBV9 | TRBD2 | ASSVDGTITDTQF
TRBJ2-1 | TRBV7-2 | TRBD1 | ASSLAQGVGSYNEQF
TRBJ2-1 | TRBV20-1 | NA | SASWAARQQF
TRBJ2-3 | TRBV9 | NA | ASSVEKDTQY
TRBJ2-2 | TRBV29-1 | NA | SVWGGGRGGELF
TRBJ2-7 | TRBV19 | NA | ARSIGLYNEQY
TRBJ2-3 | TRBV11-2 | NA | ASSSALGVGGDTQY
TRBJ2-1 | TRBV6-1 | TRBD1 | ASRGQGASEQF
TRBJ2-3 | TRBV7-9 | NA | ASSPPDRSQYTQY
TRBJ1-2 | TRBV10-2 | NA | ASTGLSYGYT
TRBJ1-5 | TRBV7-9 | NA | ASSSAGSSRRQPQH
TRBJ2-5 | TRBV5-1 | NA | ASSTEGATQY
TRBJ2-1 | TRBV29-1 | NA | SVASSVYNEQF
TRBJ2-7 | TRBV12-3/TRBV12-4 | TRBD1 | ASSWTGGYEQY
TRBJ2-7 | TRBV20-1 | TRBD2 | SVGLAGGANEQH
TRBJ2-5 | TRBV2 | NA | ASSEIQETQY
TRBJ2-5 | TRBV5-1 | NA | ASSWDRETQC
TRBJ2-7 | TRBV29-1 | TRBD2 | SVESGGGEQY
TRBJ2-1 | TRBV29-1 | NA | SVEDDRSPYNEQF
TRBJ2-3 | TRBV19 | NA | ASSTGQLVSTDTQY
TRBJ1-1 | TRBV6-1 | NA | ASSEAVRSDEAF
TRBJ1-1 | TRBV30 | TRBD1 | AWGQGASISTEAF
TRBJ2-1 | TRBV11-3 | NA | ASSLDQSSEQF
TRBJ1-2 | TRBV12-3/TRBV12-4 | NA | ASSGDGRDYGYT
TRBJ2-7 | TRBV4-1 | NA | ASSHPPASSSYEQY
TRBJ1-4 | TRBV9 | NA | ASSVSGVEEKLF
TRBJ2-1 | TRBV25-1 | TRBD2 | ASSFTARGPSGMVYEQF
TRBJ1-6 | TRBV6-1 | TRBD1 | ASSPGTGGSPLH
TRBJ1-2 | TRBV15 | TRBD1 | ATSRDFQRQGNGYT
TRBJ1-6 | TRBV25-1 | NA | ASSELGFWSPLH
TRBJ1-2 | TRBV15 | NA | ATSKSTNYGYT
TRBJ1-3 | TRBV30 | NA | AWSGLGGGRVGNTIY
TRBJ2-7 | TRBV7-9 | NA | ASSPGLEGEQY
TRBJ1-2 | TRBV7-2 | NA | ASSYDSQYGYT
TRBJ1-1 | TRBV19 | NA | ASSPRELTEAF
TRBJ1-1 | TRBV20-1 | NA | SAIPGTSSTEAF
TRBJ1-6 | TRBV20-1 | NA | SASPLH
TRBJ1-3 | TRBV5-1 | NA | ASRNEGSGNTIY
TRBJ2-7 | TRBV11-3 | TRBD1 | ASSYGGQGHEQY
TRBJ2-7 | TRBV13 | NA | ASSDETGSYEQY
TRBJ1-6 | TRBV2 | NA | ASSEALWGKDSPLH
TRBJ1-1 | TRBV19 | NA | ASSIDGRMNTEAF
TRBJ2-7 | TRBV29-1 | NA | SVEEHGNYEQY
TRBJ2-1 | TRBV16 | NA | ASSQSDSYNEQF
TRBJ2-3 | TRBV25-1 | TRBD2 | ASSERSGGRTDTQY
TRBJ2-7 | TRBV7-8 | TRBD1 | ASSLGGGQGTYEQY
TRBJ1-5 | TRBV20-1 | NA | SARRSNQPQH
TRBJ2-7 | TRBV27 | NA | ASGLSASYEQY
TRBJ1-1 | TRBV11-3 | NA | ASSLVVAGPEAF
TRBJ2-2 | TRBV9 | NA | ASSETVGTGELF
TRBJ2-5 | TRBV14 | NA | ASSDGLAQETQY